One and the same sample provided the 10 T cell receptor beta chains below, sequenced in a study of blood T cells in healthy people across ages (dated by TCRdb to 2014 to 2015). Preparation of the library involved 5' RACE. Reads for this sample came from an Illumina HiSeq 2500. A second PCR of roughly 7 to 12 cycles was run with a J-beta primer mix and a sample-barcoded 5' primer. The public reads were run again by TCRdb, first through fastp at Q25 and then through MiXCR, and only productive beta chains were kept. A single entry per CDR3 protein holds the most common genes and DNA from its merged rows. The sample contains about 1,800,000 distinct CDR3 sequences, about 30% of them found a single time. More than 6% of the sample goes to the ten largest clones. Input material: blood. The receptors were gathered from a woman aged 25 to 45 in good health.

Remarks on this clonotype: An end of the junction does not agree with germline; a read error may underlie this. V is TRBV10-3 and J is TRBJ2-4; D is perhaps TRBD1 (6 bases). CDR1 ENHRY and CDR2 SYGVKD come from the germline V gene. The CDR3 is 13 amino acids. CDR3 sequence (DNA): TGTACCATCAGTGAGTTAGAGACAGGCCGGCAGTACTTC. It encodes CTISELETGRQYF.

The CDR3 DNA reads TGTGCCAGCAGCGTAAGGGCGGGGGAGCAGTTCTTC. It codes for CASSVRAGEQFF. This chain uses TRBV9 with TRBJ2-1; tentative D call: TRBD2 (6 bases). The V and J ends lost 1 base and 10 bases respectively, with 9 bases between them. Germline V lookup: CDR1 SGDLS, CDR2 YYNGEE. CDR3 length: 12 amino acids.

The rearrangement uses TRBV5-5 and TRBJ1-3; D gene uncertain. V was shortened by 2 bases and J by 0 bases, with 12 bases between the two germline ends. In germline, CDR1 is SGHKS, CDR2 YYEKEE (reference sequence). There are 16 residues in the CDR3. The CDR3 loop reads CASSFRDPSSGNTIYF. The DNA of the CDR3 is TGTGCCAGCAGCTTTCGGGATCCGAGCTCTGGAAACACCATATATTTT.

The chain employs TRBV5-1 and TRBJ1-2, with 9 bases identical to TRBD1. V lost 4 bases and J lost 7; bases outside the gene matches: 8. The CDR3 is 14 amino acids. In germline, CDR1 is SGHRS, CDR2 YFSETQ. The CDR3 here is CASSPGTGQGGYTF. In DNA form, the CDR3 reads TGCGCCAGCAGCCCGGGGACAGGGCAGGGTGGCTACACCTTC.

This clonotype showed up many times. V gene TRBV14 combines with J gene TRBJ2-5, with D unresolved. V lost 0 bases and J lost 2, with 7 bases in between. CDR3 length equals 14 residues. Germline V CDR1 and CDR2: SGHDN, FVKESK. For the CDR3, the DNA is TGTGCCAGCAGCCAAGATCTGATACAAGAGACCCAGTACTTC. Translated, it gives CASSQDLIQETQYF. The whole variable domain, remainder taken from reference TRBV14 and TRBJ2-5, is EAGVTQFPSHSVIEKGQTVTLRCDPISGHDNLYWYRRVMGKEIKFLLHFVKESKQDESGMPNNRFLAERTGGTYSTLKVQPAELEDSGVYFCASSQDLIQETQYFGPGTRLLVL.

This clonotype has only a few counts. The gene calls are TRBV5-1 and TRBJ2-5; maybe TRBD1 (5 bases). The CDR3 length is 13 residues. Deletions cut 0 bases from V and 4 bases from J, with 7 bases between. Germline V gene data show CDR1 as SGHRS and CDR2 as YFSETQ. Here the CDR3 DNA reads TGCGCCAGCAGCTTGGTAGACAGAGAGACCCAGTACTTC. It encodes CASSLVDRETQYF.

Concerning this clonotype: A much larger clone sits a single nucleotide away, making a read error possible. The rearrangement uses TRBV4-1 and TRBJ2-1; TRBD2 might be the D (5 bases). Trimming stripped 0 bases from V and 7 bases from J, with 13 bases between. The CDR3 contains 15 residues. Per the germline V gene, CDR1 is MGHRA and CDR2 is YSYEKL. The DNA for the CDR3 is TGCGCCAGCAGCCAAGAGGGAGTCTCGGGGAATGAGCAGTTCTTC. Translated, it gives CASSQEGVSGNEQFF.

The chain carries TRBV12-3 or TRBV12-4 and TRBJ2-5; D might be TRBD1 (6 bases). The DNA end favors TRBJ2-1, so the J call may be wrong. CDR3 length equals 15 residues. CDR3 protein: CASSRGQKAQETQFF. Here the CDR3 DNA reads TGTGCCAGCAGTCGCGGACAGAAAGCGCAAGAGACCCAGTTCTTC.

The chain links TRBV29-1 to TRBJ2-3; D is perhaps TRBD1 or TRBD2 (5 bases each). This CDR3 contains 14 residues. Germline CDR1 reads SQVTM; CDR2 reads ANQGSEA. The V end lost 7 bases, the J end lost 0 bases, and 14 bases lay between the germline ends. The CDR3 nucleotides are TGCAGCGCAGGGCGTGGGGAGAGCACAGATACGCAGTATTTT. It encodes CSAGRGESTDTQYF.

The gene calls are TRBV2 and TRBJ2-7, with D possibly being TRBD2 (6 bases). CDR3 length: 14 amino acids. The V end was cut by 6 bases, the J end by 2 bases, with 14 bases between. CDR1 and CDR2 from the germline V gene are SNHLY and FYNNEI. CDR3 in DNA: TGTGCCAGCAGAGATCGAATAGCGGCCTACGAGCAGTACTTC. This translates into CASRDRIAAYEQYF.